A selection of T cell receptor beta chains follows, all from one sample in a study of blood T cell repertoires in COVID-19. The assay was immunoSEQ multiplex PCR, and TCRdb's table has in-frame clones only and misses some. The data contain more than 110,000 clones, approximately 80% of them singletons. The sequenced sample consisted of peripheral blood. The receptors stem from a woman aged 80 or over in a cohort sampled during active or convalescent COVID-19. CDR3s include the opening cysteine and the closing phenylalanine or tryptophan. D genes are given only for firm matches. A row's size may be missing; if present it is once, few, many or a size class.

cdr3_aa: CARRTGGGDTQYF; cdr3_nt: TGCGCCAGGAGGACAGGCGGCGGGGATACGCAGTATTTT; j_call: TRBJ2-3; v_call: TRBV23-1; d_call: TRBD1; clone_size: -
cdr3_aa: CASSADTYSNQPQHF; cdr3_nt: TGTGCCAGCAGCGCGGACACCTATAGCAATCAGCCCCAGCATTTT; j_call: TRBJ1-5; v_call: TRBV2; d_call: -; clone_size: once
cdr3_aa: CATEGQGASGYTF; cdr3_nt: TGTGCCACGGAAGGACAGGGGGCGAGTGGCTACACCTTC; j_call: TRBJ1-2; v_call: TRBV24-1; d_call: TRBD1; clone_size: -
cdr3_aa: CASSARRDRARETQYF; cdr3_nt: TGTGCCAGCAGCGCAAGACGGGACAGGGCGCGGGAGACCCAGTACTTC; j_call: TRBJ2-5; v_call: TRBV9; d_call: TRBD1; clone_size: once
cdr3_aa: CASSESSYEQYF; cdr3_nt: TGCGCCAGCAGCGAGAGCTCCTACGAGCAGTACTTC; j_call: TRBJ2-7; v_call: TRBV5-1; d_call: -; clone_size: medium-sized
cdr3_aa: CASSRTVLGTQYF; cdr3_nt: TGTGCCAGCAGTCGGACTGTTCTAGGGACCCAGTACTTC; j_call: TRBJ2-5; v_call: TRBV12-3/TRBV12-4; d_call: -; clone_size: once
cdr3_aa: CASSPMVLTWQYF; cdr3_nt: TGTGCCAGCAGCCCCATGGTCCTGACTTGGCAGTACTTC; j_call: TRBJ2-7; v_call: TRBV14; d_call: -; clone_size: -
cdr3_aa: CAISRGTANSNQPQHF; cdr3_nt: TGTGCCATCAGCAGAGGGACAGCTAATAGCAATCAGCCCCAGCATTTT; j_call: TRBJ1-5; v_call: TRBV10-3; d_call: TRBD1; clone_size: -
cdr3_aa: CASSFSLQETQYF; cdr3_nt: TGTGCCAGCAGCTTTAGTCTCCAAGAGACCCAGTACTTC; j_call: TRBJ2-5; v_call: TRBV7-2; d_call: -; clone_size: -
cdr3_aa: CASSQDSNYGYTF; cdr3_nt: TGTGCCAGCAGCCAGGACAGTAACTATGGCTACACCTTC; j_call: TRBJ1-2; v_call: TRBV7-9; d_call: -; clone_size: -
cdr3_aa: CASSGTSGGDWTDTQYF; cdr3_nt: TGTGCCAGCAGTGGGACTAGCGGGGGGGATTGGACAGATACGCAGTATTTT; j_call: TRBJ2-3; v_call: TRBV6-1; d_call: TRBD2; clone_size: -
cdr3_aa: CASRAGDRDYNEQFF; cdr3_nt: TGTGCCAGCAGGGCTGGGGACAGGGATTACAATGAGCAGTTCTTC; j_call: TRBJ2-1; v_call: TRBV2; d_call: TRBD1; clone_size: -
cdr3_aa: CASSDSIAGGRDEQFF; cdr3_nt: TGTGCCAGCAGTGACTCGATAGCGGGGGGGCGAGATGAGCAGTTCTTC; j_call: TRBJ2-1; v_call: TRBV6-4; d_call: TRBD2; clone_size: once
cdr3_aa: CASSLIPRDNEQFF; cdr3_nt: TGTGCCAGCAGCTTAATCCCCAGGGACAATGAGCAGTTCTTC; j_call: TRBJ2-1; v_call: TRBV11-2; d_call: -; clone_size: -
cdr3_aa: CASSSENYGYTF; cdr3_nt: TGTGCCAGCAGCTCGGAGAACTATGGCTACACCTTC; j_call: TRBJ1-2; v_call: TRBV7-9; d_call: -; clone_size: -
cdr3_aa: CASRDRNTGELFF; cdr3_nt: TGCGCCAGCAGGGACAGAAACACCGGGGAGCTGTTTTTT; j_call: TRBJ2-2; v_call: TRBV5-1; d_call: -; clone_size: -
cdr3_aa: CASSLVLGVVYTEAFF; cdr3_nt: TGTGCCAGCAGCTTGGTCCTCGGGGTTGTGTACACTGAAGCTTTCTTT; j_call: TRBJ1-1; v_call: TRBV5-8; d_call: -; clone_size: -
cdr3_aa: CASSHLPGTVPYGYTF; cdr3_nt: TGCGCCAGCAGCCACCTTCCGGGGACAGTCCCCTATGGCTACACCTTC; j_call: TRBJ1-2; v_call: TRBV4-1; d_call: TRBD1; clone_size: -
cdr3_aa: CASRNDRVLYNEQFF; cdr3_nt: TGTGCCAGCAGGAACGACAGGGTCCTTTACAATGAGCAGTTCTTC; j_call: TRBJ2-1; v_call: TRBV6-5; d_call: TRBD1; clone_size: -
cdr3_aa: CASRKTGLTNTGELFF; cdr3_nt: TGCGCCAGCAGGAAAACGGGACTTACGAACACCGGGGAGCTGTTTTTT; j_call: TRBJ2-2; v_call: TRBV5-1; d_call: -; clone_size: once
cdr3_aa: CASSQEDRVYEKLFF; cdr3_nt: TGCGCCAGCAGCCAAGAAGACAGGGTATATGAAAAACTGTTTTTT; j_call: TRBJ1-4; v_call: TRBV4-3; d_call: TRBD1; clone_size: once
cdr3_aa: CASTTGLHTDTQYF; cdr3_nt: TGTGCCAGCACCACGGGACTCCACACAGATACGCAGTATTTT; j_call: TRBJ2-3; v_call: TRBV7-2; d_call: -; clone_size: once
cdr3_aa: CASSQARQSVYGYTF; cdr3_nt: TGTGCCAGCAGCCAAGCTAGGCAGTCTGTCTATGGCTACACCTTC; j_call: TRBJ1-2; v_call: TRBV4-2; d_call: -; clone_size: once
cdr3_aa: CASTTNLQGNYGYTF; cdr3_nt: TGTGCCAGTACTACAAACCTTCAGGGGAACTATGGCTACACCTTC; j_call: TRBJ1-2; v_call: TRBV18; d_call: -; clone_size: -
cdr3_aa: CAWSWQYNEQFF; cdr3_nt: TGTGCCTGGAGCTGGCAGTACAATGAGCAGTTCTTC; j_call: TRBJ2-1; v_call: TRBV30; d_call: -; clone_size: -
cdr3_aa: CASSFTGLLHF; cdr3_nt: TGTGCCAGCAGCTTTACAGGGCTCCTCCACTTT; j_call: TRBJ1-6; v_call: TRBV11-2; d_call: -; clone_size: -
cdr3_aa: CASSPLGLDRNTIYF; cdr3_nt: TGTGCCAGTAGTCCCCTGGGCCTCGATCGGAACACCATATATTTT; j_call: TRBJ1-3; v_call: TRBV19; d_call: -; clone_size: -
cdr3_aa: CATSTPRGTGELFF; cdr3_nt: TGTGCCACCAGCACGCCGCGGGGCACCGGGGAGCTGTTTTTT; j_call: TRBJ2-2; v_call: TRBV15; d_call: -; clone_size: -
cdr3_aa: CASSPPQSGSHEAFF; cdr3_nt: TGTGCCAGCAGCCCACCCCAGTCGGGAAGCCATGAAGCTTTCTTT; j_call: TRBJ1-1; v_call: TRBV4-2; d_call: -; clone_size: once
cdr3_aa: CASSSGSGVLDTQYF; cdr3_nt: TGTGCCAGCAGCTCGGGTAGCGGGGTTTTAGATACGCAGTATTTT; j_call: TRBJ2-3; v_call: TRBV7-9; d_call: TRBD2; clone_size: -
cdr3_aa: CASSLINSYNEQFF; cdr3_nt: TGTGCCAGCAGCCTAATAAATTCCTACAATGAGCAGTTCTTC; j_call: TRBJ2-1; v_call: TRBV3-1/TRBV3-2; d_call: -; clone_size: -
cdr3_aa: CASSYSIYTPSGYGYTF; cdr3_nt: TGTGCCAGCAGTTACTCGATTTACACCCCAAGCGGCTATGGCTACACCTTC; j_call: TRBJ1-2; v_call: TRBV6-2/TRBV6-3; d_call: -; clone_size: -
cdr3_aa: CASSPRPAGNTEAFF; cdr3_nt: TGTGCCAGCTCACCAAGGCCGGCAGGGAACACTGAAGCTTTCTTT; j_call: TRBJ1-1; v_call: TRBV18; d_call: -; clone_size: -
cdr3_aa: CASSSGLYGYTF; cdr3_nt: TGCGCCAGCAGTTCAGGGCTGTACGGCTACACCTTC; j_call: TRBJ1-2; v_call: TRBV5-1; d_call: -; clone_size: -
cdr3_aa: CASSIRDSYGYTF; cdr3_nt: TGTGCCAGCAGTATTCGGGACAGCTATGGCTACACCTTC; j_call: TRBJ1-2; v_call: TRBV2; d_call: TRBD1; clone_size: -
cdr3_aa: CASWDRGDTEAFF; cdr3_nt: TGTGCCAGCTGGGACAGGGGTGACACTGAAGCTTTCTTT; j_call: TRBJ1-1; v_call: TRBV19; d_call: TRBD1; clone_size: -
cdr3_aa: CASSHRGGTDTQYF; cdr3_nt: TGTGCCAGCAGCCACCGGGGGGGCACAGATACGCAGTATTTT; j_call: TRBJ2-3; v_call: TRBV6-5; d_call: TRBD2; clone_size: -
cdr3_aa: CASSQQGYFVGYTF; cdr3_nt: TGTGCCAGCAGCCAACAGGGTTACTTCGTCGGCTACACCTTC; j_call: TRBJ1-2; v_call: TRBV3-1/TRBV3-2; d_call: -; clone_size: -
cdr3_aa: CASRHPNYGYTF; cdr3_nt: TGTGCCAGCAGACATCCTAACTATGGCTACACCTTC; j_call: TRBJ1-2; v_call: TRBV27; d_call: -; clone_size: few
cdr3_aa: CASSYQAGGTQYF; cdr3_nt: TGTGCCAGCAGTTACCAAGCGGGGGGGACGCAGTATTTT; j_call: TRBJ2-3; v_call: TRBV6-5; d_call: TRBD2; clone_size: -
cdr3_aa: CASSSLGGSAFF; cdr3_nt: TGTGCCAGCAGCTCACTGGGAGGGTCAGCTTTCTTT; j_call: TRBJ1-1; v_call: TRBV11-3; d_call: -; clone_size: -
cdr3_aa: CASSPQGPGANVLTF; cdr3_nt: TGTGCCAGCTCTCCACAGGGGCCTGGGGCCAACGTCCTGACTTTC; j_call: TRBJ2-6; v_call: TRBV18; d_call: TRBD1; clone_size: -
cdr3_aa: CASSEPGLYNEQFF; cdr3_nt: TGCGCCAGCAGTGAGCCAGGGCTATACAATGAGCAGTTCTTC; j_call: TRBJ2-1; v_call: TRBV10-1; d_call: -; clone_size: -